The 28 T cell receptor beta chains below all came from one sample that was sequenced in a study of T-cell memory formation after mild COVID-19. TCRdb processed the 5' RACE reads anew with MiXCR; each CDR3 protein has one entry. The table lists about 100,000 distinct CDR3 sequences, around 15% of them singletons. Sequences were obtained from PBMCs or a T cell subset sorted from them (not recorded which). The source is a man in his late teens or twenties who had mild COVID-19 (a few samples of this study predate the infection). Cell type and time point are not known.

The chain recombines TRBV27 with TRBJ1-5, with TRBD1 identical over 7 bases. Trimming took 5 bases from V and 9 from J; bases not matched to a gene: 7. The germline V gene encodes CDR1 MNHEY and CDR2 SMNVEV (reference sequence). The CDR3 loop spans 13 amino acids. CDR3 loop: CASSQQGFPPQHF. CDR3 nucleotide sequence: TGTGCCAGCAGTCAACAGGGGTTCCCGCCCCAGCATTTT.

V usage is TRBV6-5 and J usage is TRBJ1-1, with D possibly TRBD1 on 5 matching bases. CDR1 is MNHEY, CDR2 SVGAGI, per germline. V was trimmed by 2 bases and J by 1 base, leaving 14 bases between them. This CDR3 region has 16 residues. The CDR3 DNA reads TGTGCCAGCAGTTACCCCGACGCCGGGGGGAACACTGAAGCTTTCTTT. Translating it yields CASSYPDAGGNTEAFF.

This clonotype was seen only a few times. This chain connects TRBV4-1 to TRBJ1-5, with TRBD1 as a possible D gene (5 bases). Per germline, CDR1 MGHRA and CDR2 YSYEKL. The ends were cut back, 3 bases at V and 5 bases at J, with 23 bases in the middle. The CDR3 runs to 18 residues. The CDR3 DNA is TGCGCCAGCAGCCAGCTATCCCTGCGGGGGAGAGGGGATCAGCCCCAGCATTTT. Its translation: CASSQLSLRGRGDQPQHF.

The chain uses TRBV5-1 and TRBJ1-2; a weak D match, TRBD1 (6 bases). Germline CDR1 SGHRS, CDR2 YFSETQ. Between the trimmed V and J ends, which lost 1 base and 6 bases, there was a span of 16 bases. There are 15 residues in the CDR3. CDR3 in DNA: TGCGCCAGCAGCTTGCATGGGGGGGCTGATGATGGCTACACCTTC. Translation: CASSLHGGADDGYTF.

This clonotype was counted a few times. The V gene is TRBV7-9, the J gene TRBJ2-1, with no clear D. The CDR3 extends over 12 amino acids. V was shortened by 5 bases and J by 5 bases, with 7 bases between the two germline ends. Germline V gene data show CDR1 as SEHNR and CDR2 as FQNEAQ (reference sequence). For the CDR3, the DNA is TGTGCCAGCAGCCGGGCCGACAATGAGCAGTTCTTC. Protein sequence: CASSRADNEQFF.

The chain carries TRBV9 and TRBJ2-3; D might be TRBD2 (6 bases). Germline V lookup: CDR1 SGDLS, CDR2 YYNGEE. Between the trimmed V and J ends, which lost 4 bases and 2 bases, there was a span of 11 bases. CDR3 length: 14 residues. The CDR3 is CASSFGTHTDTQYF. For the CDR3, the DNA is TGTGCCAGCAGCTTCGGGACTCACACAGATACGCAGTATTTT.

This clonotype came up a few times. V and J are TRBV7-2 and TRBJ2-5; a weak D match, TRBD2 (7 bases). Germline CDR1 is SGHTA and CDR2 is FQGNSA. The CDR3 is made up of 16 amino acids. The V gene lost 0 bases and the J gene lost 5 bases, with 16 bases spanning the gap. CDR3 nucleotides: TGTGCCAGCAGCTTAGCGGGGGGGCTGATATCGGAGACCCAGTACTTC. Translating it yields CASSLAGGLISETQYF.

This clonotype was detected once. The V and J genes are TRBV7-6 and TRBJ2-5; D is undetermined. The CDR3 runs 12 residues. Deletions cut 5 bases from V and 4 bases from J, with 8 bases between. The germline V gene encodes CDR1 SGHVS and CDR2 FNYEAQ. CDR3 amino acids: CASSRVRETQYF. CDR3 coding DNA: TGTGCCAGCAGCCGAGTGCGAGAGACCCAGTACTTC.

This clonotype was detected many times. The rearrangement uses TRBV29-1 and TRBJ2-3, with D perhaps TRBD2 (6 bases). The CDR3 sequence is 13 residues long. The germline CDR1 and CDR2 sequences are SQVTM and ANQGSEA. With 4 bases removed from V and 5 bases from J, the gap between germline ends came to 13 bases. The CDR3 sequence: CSVVGGFVDTQYF. The CDR3 DNA reads TGCAGCGTTGTTGGGGGGTTTGTAGATACGCAGTATTTT.

The V and J genes are TRBV6-2 or TRBV6-3 and TRBJ2-7; a weak D match, TRBD1 (6 bases). Trimming took 2 bases from V and 5 from J, leaving 10 bases between them. In germline, CDR1 is MNHEY, CDR2 SVGEGT. The CDR3 is 13 residues long. The CDR3 sequence: CASSYPGAHEQYV. In nucleotides, the CDR3 is TGTGCCAGCAGTTACCCAGGGGCCCACGAGCAGTACGTC.

This clonotype was seen repeatedly, ten times or more. The chain has TRBV4-2 and TRBJ2-3; 10 nucleotides match TRBD2. Germline V gene data show CDR1 as LGHNA and CDR2 as YNFKEQ. This CDR3 has 17 amino acids. Trimming cost V 2 bases and J 2 bases; bases outside gene matches: 7. In DNA, the CDR3 is TGTGCCAGCAGCCAACGTGGAGCGGGGGGGCTCACAGATACGCAGTATTTT. Translated, it gives CASSQRGAGGLTDTQYF.

This clonotype turned up a few times. The chain couples TRBV20-1 to TRBJ1-2; the D gene is possibly TRBD1 (5 bases). The CDR3 runs to 13 residues. The V gene's germline CDR1 is DFQATT and CDR2 SNEGSKA (reference sequence). V was cut by 5 bases and J by 7 bases, with 17 bases left in between. The CDR3 region has the DNA TGCAGTGCTCGGTCCCAAGGGGATGTTGGCTACACCTTC. Translating it yields CSARSQGDVGYTF.

The chain recombines TRBV19 with TRBJ1-5; D call uncertain. This CDR3 is built from 15 residues. Trimming cost V 3 bases and J 2 bases, with 11 bases left between them. The germline gives CDR1 LNHDA, CDR2 SQIVND (reference sequence). The CDR3 nucleotides read TGTGCCAGTAGTATTCGCAGGACGGGCAATCAGCCCCAGCATTTT. It translates to CASSIRRTGNQPQHF.

In this sample, this clonotype turned up a few times. The chain is built from TRBV7-6 and TRBJ2-5; 10 bases are shared with TRBD1. The CDR3 length is 15 residues. The V segment lost 5 bases and the J segment 5 bases; nucleotides outside the gene matches: 8. Germline-derived CDR1 and CDR2 are SGHVS and FNYEAQ. For the CDR3, the DNA is TGTGCCAGCAGCCAGGGGACAGGGGTTTGGGAGACCCAGTACTTC. It yields the protein CASSQGTGVWETQYF.

This clonotype was observed a handful of times. The V gene is TRBV11-2, the J gene TRBJ1-1; D gene ambiguous. The CDR3 consists of 14 residues. The germline CDR1 and CDR2 sequences are SGHAT and FQNNGV. V lost 1 base, J lost 4 bases, and 10 bases lay in between. This chain's CDR3 is CASSLGRAITEAFF. The CDR3 DNA follows: TGTGCCAGCAGCTTAGGAAGGGCGATCACTGAAGCTTTCTTT.

The rearrangement joins TRBV5-1 to TRBJ2-7, with 7 nucleotides matching TRBD1. V was pared by 4 bases and J by 3 bases, with 13 bases of the junction left unmatched. Per germline, CDR1 SGHRS and CDR2 YFSETQ. The CDR3 loop spans 16 amino acids. The CDR3 bases are TGCGCCAGCAGCAGCCGAACAGGGGCCTTCTTCTACGAGCAGTACTTC. Protein: CASSSRTGAFFYEQYF.

This clonotype was observed once. The chain is built from TRBV7-6 and TRBJ1-3; the D is unclear. The CDR3 loop spans 14 amino acids. The germline CDR1 and CDR2 sequences are SGHVS and FNYEAQ. V gave up 1 base and J gave up 4 bases, with 8 bases separating them. CDR3: CASSLEGTGNTIYF. CDR3 coding DNA: TGTGCCAGCAGCTTAGAGGGAACCGGAAACACCATATATTTT.

The gene calls are TRBV12-3 or TRBV12-4 and TRBJ2-3; 7 bases match TRBD2. V gave up 3 bases and J gave up 4 bases; unmatched junction bases: 7. The CDR3 extends over 15 amino acids. CDR3 protein: CASSFSGVSSDTQYF. The DNA of the CDR3 is TGTGCCAGCAGTTTCAGCGGGGTTAGCTCAGATACGCAGTATTTT.

On this clonotype itself: A much larger clonotype is one base distant, so this may be a read error. The chain links TRBV9 to TRBJ2-3, with TRBD1 identical over 7 bases. The germline V gene encodes CDR1 SGDLS and CDR2 YYNGEE. This CDR3 is 15 amino acids long. CDR3 DNA sequence: TGTGACAGCAGCGGCGGACAGGCTAGCACAGATACGCAGTATTTT. This codes for CDSSGGQASTDTQYF.

The CDR3 nucleotides are TGTGCCAGCAGCGATACAGGGTTGAACACTGAAGCTTTCTTT. Translated, it gives CASSDTGLNTEAFF. This chain uses TRBV5-4 with TRBJ1-1, with a tentative D call TRBD1 (6 bases). CDR3 size: 14 residues. Germline V gives CDR1 SGHNT, CDR2 YYREEE (reference sequence). V lost 4 bases and J lost 0, with 10 bases in between.

This clonotype was observed a handful of times. The chain links TRBV12-3 or TRBV12-4 to TRBJ2-1; either TRBD1 or TRBD2 may supply D (6 bases each). This CDR3 contains 15 residues. Deletions cut 2 bases from V and 3 bases from J, with 11 bases between. The CDR3: CASSLWGARYNEQFF. The CDR3 nucleotides read TGTGCCAGCAGTTTATGGGGGGCCCGCTACAATGAGCAGTTCTTC.

The chain couples TRBV7-2 to TRBJ2-4, with TRBD2 identical over 7 bases. Germline values: CDR1 SGHTA, CDR2 FQGNSA. With 1 base clipped from V and 0 bases from J, the junction kept 9 bases outside the gene matches. CDR3 length equals 18 residues. In nucleotides, the CDR3 is TGTGCCAGCAGCTTAGTAGGAGCGGGACTTCGAGCCAAAAACATTCAGTACTTC. Its translation is CASSLVGAGLRAKNIQYF.

The chain combines TRBV5-1 with TRBJ1-1; 7 nucleotides line up with TRBD1. The CDR3 is made up of 15 amino acids. CDR1 is SGHRS and CDR2 is YFSETQ in the germline V gene. V shed 2 bases and J 1 base; nucleotides not matched to a gene: 5. The CDR3 DNA reads as TGCGCCAGCAGCTTTGACAGGGAGGGGAACACTGAAGCTTTCTTT. Amino acid sequence: CASSFDREGNTEAFF.

The table lists this clonotype with a few counts. CDR3 protein: CSVEIDRTTDTQYF. DNA of the CDR3: TGCAGCGTTGAGATTGACAGAACCACAGATACGCAGTATTTT. The V call is TRBV29-1, the J call TRBJ2-3; D is perhaps TRBD1 (5 bases). Germline CDR1 reads SQVTM; CDR2 reads ANQGSEA. The V and J ends lost 3 bases and 2 bases respectively, with 12 bases between them. The CDR3 length is 14 residues.

This clonotype was observed a handful of times. The chain joins TRBV28 to TRBJ2-1; 7 positions match TRBD2. The germline CDR1 and CDR2 sequences are MDHEN and SYDVKM. Trimming removed 6 bases from V and 4 bases from J; junction bases left unmatched: 12. This CDR3 is 16 amino acids long. Here the CDR3 DNA reads TGTGCCAGCAGAGCCGCCGGACTAGGGATTTACAATGAGCAGTTCTTC. Protein sequence: CASRAAGLGIYNEQFF.

This clonotype appeared a few times. The chain is built from TRBV13 and TRBJ2-5; the match to TRBD2 covers 9 bases. Germline CDR1 PRHDT, CDR2 FYEKMQ (reference sequence). This CDR3 region has 15 residues. With V trimmed by 3 bases and J by 5 bases, 7 bases remained unmatched. In DNA, the CDR3 is TGTGCCAGCAGCTTTGGACTAGCGTTGGGGGAGACCCAGTACTTC. Its translation: CASSFGLALGETQYF. The full variable domain, in which reference TRBV13 and TRBJ2-5 provide the parts outside the CDR3, is AAGVIQSPRHLIKEKRETATLKCYPIPRHDTVYWYQQGPGQDPQFLISFYEKMQSDKGSIPDRFSAQQFSDYHSELNMSSLELGDSALYFCASSFGLALGETQYFGPGTRLLVL.

V is TRBV2 and J is TRBJ2-7; a possible D gene is TRBD1 (5 bases). V lost 4 bases and J lost 4, with 14 bases in between. This CDR3 region has 14 residues. CDR1 is SNHLY and CDR2 is FYNNEI in the germline V gene. Here the CDR3 DNA reads TGTGCCAGCAGTGTAAGGCAGGGAAATTACGAGCAGTACTTC. Translation: CASSVRQGNYEQYF.

This clonotype has only a few counts. The rearrangement links TRBV7-2 to TRBJ1-5; weak D call: TRBD1 (5 bases). CDR3 size: 13 residues. V lost 1 base, J lost 9 bases, and 10 bases lay in between. The germline V gene has CDR1 SGHTA and CDR2 FQGNSA. The CDR3 DNA reads as TGTGCCAGCAGCTTAGTTGGCGGGGGGCCCCAGCATTTT. Its protein is CASSLVGGGPQHF.